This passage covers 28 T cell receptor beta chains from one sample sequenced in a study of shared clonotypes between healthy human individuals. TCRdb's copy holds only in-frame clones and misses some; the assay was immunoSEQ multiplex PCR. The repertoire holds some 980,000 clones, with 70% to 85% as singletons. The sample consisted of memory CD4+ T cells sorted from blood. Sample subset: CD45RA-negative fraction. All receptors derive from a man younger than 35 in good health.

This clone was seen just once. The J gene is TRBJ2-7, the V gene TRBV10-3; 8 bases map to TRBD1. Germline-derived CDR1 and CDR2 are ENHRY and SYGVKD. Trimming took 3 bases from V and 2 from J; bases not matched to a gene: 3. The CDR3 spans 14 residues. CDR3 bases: TGTGCCATCAGTGAACGACAGGGGACCTACGAGCAGTACTTC. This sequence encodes CAISERQGTYEQYF.

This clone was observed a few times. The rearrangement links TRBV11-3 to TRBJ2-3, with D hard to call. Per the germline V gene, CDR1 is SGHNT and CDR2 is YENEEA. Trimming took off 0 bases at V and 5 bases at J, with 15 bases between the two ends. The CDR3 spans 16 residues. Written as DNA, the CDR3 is TGTGCCAGCAGCTTAGATCGGAAGGGTCGGATAGATACGCAGTATTTT. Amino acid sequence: CASSLDRKGRIDTQYF.

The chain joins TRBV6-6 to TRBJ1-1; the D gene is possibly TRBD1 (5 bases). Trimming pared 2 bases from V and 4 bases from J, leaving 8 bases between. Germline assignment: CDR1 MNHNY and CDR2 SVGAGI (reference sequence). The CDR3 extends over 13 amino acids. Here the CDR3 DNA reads TGTGCCAGCAGTTACCAGGGTTTCACTGAAGCTTTCTTT. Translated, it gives CASSYQGFTEAFF.

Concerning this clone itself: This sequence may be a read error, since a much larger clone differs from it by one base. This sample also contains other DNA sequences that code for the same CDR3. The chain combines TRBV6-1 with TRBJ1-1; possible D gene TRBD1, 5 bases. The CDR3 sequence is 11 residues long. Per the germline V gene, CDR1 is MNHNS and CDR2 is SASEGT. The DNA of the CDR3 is TGTGCTAGCAGTGGGGCCTGGGTGGCTTTCTTT. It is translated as CASSGAWVAFF.

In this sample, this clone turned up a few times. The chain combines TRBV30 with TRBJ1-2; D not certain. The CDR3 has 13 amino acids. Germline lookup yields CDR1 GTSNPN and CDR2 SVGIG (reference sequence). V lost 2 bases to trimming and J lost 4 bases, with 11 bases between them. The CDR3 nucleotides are TGTGCCTGGAGTCCTGATCCCCGCTATGGCTACACCTTC. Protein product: CAWSPDPRYGYTF.

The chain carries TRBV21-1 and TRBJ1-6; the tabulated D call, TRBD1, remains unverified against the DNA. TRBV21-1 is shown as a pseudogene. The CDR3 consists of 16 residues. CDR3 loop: CASSKAPGDRTSPLHF. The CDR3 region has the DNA TGTGCCAGCAGCAAAGCGCCAGGGGATAGGACTTCACCCCTCCACTTT.

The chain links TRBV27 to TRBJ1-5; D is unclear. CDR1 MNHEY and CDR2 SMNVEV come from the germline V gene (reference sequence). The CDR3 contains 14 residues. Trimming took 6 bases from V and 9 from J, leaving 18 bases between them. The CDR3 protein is CASRPLTDLRPQHF. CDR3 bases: TGTGCCAGCAGACCTTTAACAGATTTGAGGCCCCAGCATTTT.

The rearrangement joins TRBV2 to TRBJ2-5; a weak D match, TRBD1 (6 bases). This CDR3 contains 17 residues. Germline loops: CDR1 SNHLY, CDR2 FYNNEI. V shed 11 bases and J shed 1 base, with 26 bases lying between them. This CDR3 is CACPHSPDSDSQETQYF. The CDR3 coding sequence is TGTGCCTGCCCCCATTCTCCCGACTCGGACAGCCAAGAGACCCAGTACTTC.

The CDR3 loop reads CASSYEGQGRTEAFF. The CDR3 region has the DNA TGTGCCAGCAGTTACGAGGGCCAGGGAAGGACTGAAGCTTTCTTT. The chain employs TRBV6-5 and TRBJ1-1, with D tentatively TRBD1 (5 bases). The CDR3 contains 15 residues. The germline V and J ends were trimmed by 2 bases and 5 bases, with 15 bases remaining between them. Germline V gene data show CDR1 as MNHEY and CDR2 as SVGAGI.

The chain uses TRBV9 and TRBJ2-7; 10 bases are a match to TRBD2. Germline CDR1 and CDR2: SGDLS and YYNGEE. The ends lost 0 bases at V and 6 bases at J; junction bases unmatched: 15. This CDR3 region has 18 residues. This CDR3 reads CASSVVSGRLAGPGEQYF. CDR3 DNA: TGTGCCAGCAGCGTAGTAAGTGGGAGACTAGCGGGTCCAGGCGAGCAGTACTTC.

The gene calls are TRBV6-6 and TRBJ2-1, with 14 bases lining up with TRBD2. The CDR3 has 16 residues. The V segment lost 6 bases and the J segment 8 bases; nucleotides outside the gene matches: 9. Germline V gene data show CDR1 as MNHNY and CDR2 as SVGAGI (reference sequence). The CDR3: CASSYDPGLAGDEQFF. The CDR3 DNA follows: TGTGCCAGCAGCTATGATCCGGGACTAGCGGGAGATGAGCAGTTCTTC.

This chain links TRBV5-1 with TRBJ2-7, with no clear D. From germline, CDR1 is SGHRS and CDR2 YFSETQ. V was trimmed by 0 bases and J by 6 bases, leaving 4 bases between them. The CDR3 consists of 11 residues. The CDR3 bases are TGCGCCAGCAGCTTGGGAATCGAGCAGTACTTC. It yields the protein CASSLGIEQYF.

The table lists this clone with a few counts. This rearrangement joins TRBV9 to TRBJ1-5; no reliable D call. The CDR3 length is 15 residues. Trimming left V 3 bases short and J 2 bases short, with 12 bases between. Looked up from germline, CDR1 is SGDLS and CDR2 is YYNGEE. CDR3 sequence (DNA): TGTGCCAGCAGCGCCCGCGGGGATCGCAATCAGCCCCAGCATTTT. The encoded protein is CASSARGDRNQPQHF. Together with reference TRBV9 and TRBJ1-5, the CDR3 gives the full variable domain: DSGVTQTPKHLITATGQRVTLRCSPRSGDLSVYWYQQSLDQGLQFLIQYYNGEERAKGNILERFSAQQFPDLHSELNLSSLELGDSALYFCASSARGDRNQPQHFGDGTRLSIL.

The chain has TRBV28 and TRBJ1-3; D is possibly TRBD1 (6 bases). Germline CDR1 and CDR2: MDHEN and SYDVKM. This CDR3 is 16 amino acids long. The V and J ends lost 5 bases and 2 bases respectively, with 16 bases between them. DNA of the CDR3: TGTGCCAGCAGTGAACCAAGGGGGGGGCCTGGAAACACCATATATTTT. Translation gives CASSEPRGGPGNTIYF. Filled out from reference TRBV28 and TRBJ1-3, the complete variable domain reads DVKVTQSSRYLVKRTGEKVFLECVQDMDHENMFWYRQDPGLGLRLIYFSYDVKMKEKGDIPEGYSVSREKKERFSLILESASTNQTSMYLCASSEPRGGPGNTIYFGEGSWLTVV.

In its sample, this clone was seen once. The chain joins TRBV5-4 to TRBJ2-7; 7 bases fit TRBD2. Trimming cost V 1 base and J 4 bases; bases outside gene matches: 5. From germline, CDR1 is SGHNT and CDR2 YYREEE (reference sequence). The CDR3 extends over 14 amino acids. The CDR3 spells CASSLSGNLYEQYF. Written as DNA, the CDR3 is TGTGCCAGCAGCTTGAGCGGGAACCTTTACGAGCAGTACTTC.

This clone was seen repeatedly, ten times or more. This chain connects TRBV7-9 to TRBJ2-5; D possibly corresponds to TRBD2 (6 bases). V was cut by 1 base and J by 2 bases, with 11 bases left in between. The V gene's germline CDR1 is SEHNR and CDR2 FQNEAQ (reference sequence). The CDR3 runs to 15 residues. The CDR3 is CASSLGTTSQETQYF. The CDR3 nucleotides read TGTGCCAGCAGCTTAGGGACTACCTCACAAGAGACCCAGTACTTC.

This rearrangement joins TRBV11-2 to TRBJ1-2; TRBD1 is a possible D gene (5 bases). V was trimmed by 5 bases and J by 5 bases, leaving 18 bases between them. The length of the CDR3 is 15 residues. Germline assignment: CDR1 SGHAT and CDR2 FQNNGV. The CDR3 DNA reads TGTGCCAGCAGCCCAAACCAAAGATCAGGGTATGGCTACACCTTC. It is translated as CASSPNQRSGYGYTF.

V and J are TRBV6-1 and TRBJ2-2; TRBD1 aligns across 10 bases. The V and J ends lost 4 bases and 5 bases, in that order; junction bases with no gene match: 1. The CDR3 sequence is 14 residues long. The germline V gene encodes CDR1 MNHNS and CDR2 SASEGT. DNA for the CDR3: TGTGCCAGCAGTGGACAGGGGGCGACCGGGGAGCTGTTTTTT. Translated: CASSGQGATGELFF.

The CDR3 loop reads CASSLTAGQGWSGYTF. CDR3 coding DNA: TGTGCCAGCAGCTTAACGGCAGGACAGGGATGGAGTGGCTACACCTTC. The chain links TRBV7-2 to TRBJ1-2; 8 nucleotides agree with TRBD1. J gave up 7 bases and V 2 bases, and 12 bases lay outside the gene matches. The germline V gene encodes CDR1 SGHTA and CDR2 FQGNSA. The CDR3 extends over 16 amino acids.

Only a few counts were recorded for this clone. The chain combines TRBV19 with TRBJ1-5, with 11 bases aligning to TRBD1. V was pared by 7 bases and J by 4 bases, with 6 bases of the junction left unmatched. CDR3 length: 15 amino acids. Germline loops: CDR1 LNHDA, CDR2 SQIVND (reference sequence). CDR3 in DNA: TGTGCCAGTAACGCCGGGACAGGGGGTAATCAGCCCCAGCATTTT. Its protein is CASNAGTGGNQPQHF.

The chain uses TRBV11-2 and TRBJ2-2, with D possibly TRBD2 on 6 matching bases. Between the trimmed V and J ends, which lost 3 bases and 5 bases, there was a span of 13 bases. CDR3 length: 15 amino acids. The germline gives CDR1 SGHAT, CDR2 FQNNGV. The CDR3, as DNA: TGTGCCAGCAGCTTCGGGGGAGCAGGGACCGGGGAGCTGTTTTTT. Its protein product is CASSFGGAGTGELFF.

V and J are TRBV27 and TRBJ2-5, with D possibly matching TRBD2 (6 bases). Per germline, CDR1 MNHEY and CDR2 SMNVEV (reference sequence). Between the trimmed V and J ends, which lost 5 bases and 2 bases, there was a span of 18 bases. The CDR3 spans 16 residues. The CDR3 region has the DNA TGTGCCAGCAGTCCCATGGGACTTCTTCAACAAGAGACCCAGTACTTC. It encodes CASSPMGLLQQETQYF.

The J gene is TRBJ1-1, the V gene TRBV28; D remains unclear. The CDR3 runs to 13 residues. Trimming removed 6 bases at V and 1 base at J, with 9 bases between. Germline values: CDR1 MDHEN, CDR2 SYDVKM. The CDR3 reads CASRIHGNTEAFF. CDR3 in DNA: TGTGCCAGCAGGATTCATGGGAACACTGAAGCTTTCTTT. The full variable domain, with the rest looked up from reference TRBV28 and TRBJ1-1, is DVKVTQSSRYLVKRTGEKVFLECVQDMDHENMFWYRQDPGLGLRLIYFSYDVKMKEKGDIPEGYSVSREKKERFSLILESASTNQTSMYLCASRIHGNTEAFFGQGTRLTVV.

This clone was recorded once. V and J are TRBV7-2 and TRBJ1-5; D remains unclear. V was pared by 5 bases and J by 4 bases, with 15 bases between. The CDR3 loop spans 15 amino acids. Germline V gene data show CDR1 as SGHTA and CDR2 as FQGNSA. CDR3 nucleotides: TGTGCCAGCAGCCCGGGAGGCCCACGTAATCAGCCCCAGCATTTT. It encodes CASSPGGPRNQPQHF.

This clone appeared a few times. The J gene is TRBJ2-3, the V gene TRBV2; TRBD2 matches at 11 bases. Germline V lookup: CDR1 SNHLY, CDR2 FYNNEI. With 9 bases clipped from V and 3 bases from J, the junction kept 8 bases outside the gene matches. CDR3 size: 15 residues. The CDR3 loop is CARGLAGARTDTQYF. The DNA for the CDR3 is TGTGCCAGAGGACTAGCGGGTGCAAGGACAGATACGCAGTATTTT. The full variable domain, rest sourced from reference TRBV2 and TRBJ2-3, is EPEVTQTPSHQVTQMGQEVILRCVPISNHLYFYWYRQILGQKVEFLVSFYNNEISEKSEIFDDQFSVERPDGSNFTLKIRSTKLEDSAMYFCARGLAGARTDTQYFGPGTRLTVL.

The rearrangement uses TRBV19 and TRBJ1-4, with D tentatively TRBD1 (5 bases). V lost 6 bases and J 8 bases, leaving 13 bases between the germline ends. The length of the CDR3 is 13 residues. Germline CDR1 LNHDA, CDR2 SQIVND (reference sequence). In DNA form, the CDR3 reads TGTGCCAGTAGCCCCCTGGCAGGGGAAAAACTGTTTTTT. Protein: CASSPLAGEKLFF. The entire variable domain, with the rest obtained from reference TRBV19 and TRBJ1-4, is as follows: DGGITQSPKYLFRKEGQNVTLSCEQNLNHDAMYWYRQDPGQGLRLIYYSQIVNDFQKGDIAEGYSVSREKKESFPLTVTSAQKNPTAFYLCASSPLAGEKLFFGSGTQLSVL.

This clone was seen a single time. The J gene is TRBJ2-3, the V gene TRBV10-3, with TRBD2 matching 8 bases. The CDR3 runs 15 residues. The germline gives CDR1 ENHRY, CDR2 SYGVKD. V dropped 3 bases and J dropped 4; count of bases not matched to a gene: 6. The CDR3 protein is CAISDAGGSADTQYF. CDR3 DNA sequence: TGTGCCATCAGTGACGCGGGGGGCAGTGCAGATACGCAGTATTTT.

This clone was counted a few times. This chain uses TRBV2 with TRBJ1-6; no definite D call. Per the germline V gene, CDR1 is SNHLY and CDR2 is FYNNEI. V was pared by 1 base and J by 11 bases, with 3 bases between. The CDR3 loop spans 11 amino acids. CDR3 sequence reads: CASSEGPPLHF. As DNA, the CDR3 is TGTGCCAGCAGTGAAGGGCCACCCCTCCACTTT.